This is a list of T cell receptor beta chains from one sample in a study of T cell responses to AZD1222 COVID-19 vaccine. Measured with immunoSEQ multiplex PCR; TCRdb has only the in-frame clones, and not every one. The table includes approximately 130,000 clones, about 90% detected once. Sequences were derived from peripheral blood, sampled on day 0 of AZD1222 vaccination. The receptors come from an adult in good health. The CDR3 runs from the conserved cysteine through the conserved F or W. The D gene is left open where the match is weak. Some rows mark clone size as missing; the rest say once, few, many or name a class of expanded clone.

size	V	D	J	DNA	CDR3
-	TRBV28	-	TRBJ1-5	TGTGCCAGCATGAGCAATCAGCCCCAGCATTTT	CASMSNQPQHF
-	TRBV27	TRBD1	TRBJ1-1	TGTGCCAGCCGGACCGGGACAGGGGGTAGGAGCACTGAAGCTTTCTTT	CASRTGTGGRSTEAFF
-	TRBV6-5	-	TRBJ1-1	TGTGCCAGCAGTTACTCGACGGCGGGGATGAACACTGAAGCTTTCTTT	CASSYSTAGMNTEAFF
-	TRBV19	TRBD1	TRBJ1-6	TGTGCCAGTACCTTCGGACAGGTTGAGTCACCCCTCCACTTT	CASTFGQVESPLHF
-	TRBV28	-	TRBJ1-2	TGTGCCAGCAGCCAACACTCCTATGGCTACACCTTC	CASSQHSYGYTF
-	TRBV11-3	-	TRBJ1-6	TGTGCCAGCAGCTTGGGCCAGACAAATTCACCCCTCCACTTT	CASSLGQTNSPLHF
-	TRBV2	-	TRBJ1-2	TGTGCCAGCAGTGAAGACACCCTTACAGATGGCTACACCTTC	CASSEDTLTDGYTF
-	TRBV5-1	TRBD1	TRBJ1-1	TGCGCCAGCAGCCCGGGACAGGGGATCGGCGCTGAAGCTTTCTTT	CASSPGQGIGAEAFF
-	TRBV29-1	-	TRBJ1-2	TGCAGCGTCGATTATGGACAGAACTATGGCTACACCTTC	CSVDYGQNYGYTF
-	TRBV30	TRBD2	TRBJ2-7	TGTGCCTGGAGGCTGGGAGGGGCCAGCTCCTACGAGCAGTACTTC	CAWRLGGASSYEQYF
few	TRBV7-9	-	TRBJ2-3	TGTGCCAGCAGCGGCGAGGCGGATACGCAGTATTTT	CASSGEADTQYF
-	TRBV2	-	TRBJ1-3	TGTGCCAGCAGTCCTCTGGTTGGAAACACCATATATTTT	CASSPLVGNTIYF
-	TRBV7-9	-	TRBJ2-5	TGTGCCAGCAGCTTAGAAGGGACCCTCCTGGGACAGACCCAGTACTTC	CASSLEGTLLGQTQYF
-	TRBV7-8	-	TRBJ2-7	TGTGCCAGCAGCTTAGCGGGGTCAGGCGGGTCCTACGAGCAGTACTTC	CASSLAGSGGSYEQYF
-	TRBV5-1	-	TRBJ1-1	TGCGCCACCCAGGGCGGGGTGAACACTGAAGCTTTCTTT	CATQGGVNTEAFF
-	TRBV7-9	-	TRBJ1-1	TGTGCCAGCAGCTTAGGGCCCACAGTGGGCACTGAAGCTTTCTTT	CASSLGPTVGTEAFF
once	TRBV15	-	TRBJ2-7	TGTGCCACCAGCAGAGATCCGGCAGGTTACTACGAGCAGTACTTC	CATSRDPAGYYEQYF
-	TRBV18	TRBD1	TRBJ1-2	TGTGCCAGCTCACCAGGGACAGACTATGGCTACACCTTC	CASSPGTDYGYTF
-	TRBV2	-	TRBJ1-6	TGTGCCAGCAGTGAAAGGAGTCCTGGGACCTATAATTCACCCCTCCACTTT	CASSERSPGTYNSPLHF
-	TRBV30	TRBD1	TRBJ1-4	TGTGCCTGGAGTGTAATGACAGGGGGTGAAAAACTGTTTTTT	CAWSVMTGGEKLFF
-	TRBV6-5	-	TRBJ2-7	TGTGCCAGCAGTTCCAAGCCTGGACCAACCTACGAGCAGTACTTC	CASSSKPGPTYEQYF
-	TRBV6-5	TRBD1	TRBJ2-2	TGTGCCAGCAGTTACAGACAGGGGGCCGGGGAGCTGTTTTTT	CASSYRQGAGELFF
-	TRBV19	TRBD1	TRBJ1-4	TGTGCCAGTAGATCGGGACAGCCAAATGAAAAACTGTTTTTT	CASRSGQPNEKLFF